This entry lists 19 T cell receptor beta chains sequenced from one sample in a study of long-term antiretroviral therapy in people with HIV. Run at survey level, the immunoSEQ assay was version v3.0. This table comes from immunoSEQ multiplex PCR, and its TCRdb copy is limited to in-frame clones, with some not included. The sample shows some 31,000 clones, about 96% of them seen only once. The starting material was unsorted PBMCs, obtained 5.3 years after starting antiretroviral therapy. These receptor sequences come from a man aged 30 to 45 with HIV.

The rearrangement uses TRBV11-3 and TRBJ2-1; 8 positions match TRBD2. The CDR3 totals 14 residues. CDR1 and CDR2 (germline): SGHNT, YENEEA. Losses at the gene ends were 9 bases for V and 5 bases for J; bases not matched to a gene: 9. CDR3 region: CASSGLRGDNEQFF. The DNA for the CDR3 is TGTGCCAGTTCCGGATTGCGGGGGGACAATGAGCAGTTCTTC.

This clone showed up just a few times. The gene calls are TRBV6-4 and TRBJ2-7, with 7 positions matching TRBD1. V gave up 5 bases and J gave up 2 bases; unmatched junction bases: 9. The germline V gene has CDR1 MRHNA and CDR2 SNTAGT. The CDR3 is made up of 15 amino acids. CDR3 sequence: CASSYWPGGTYEQYF. CDR3 in DNA: TGTGCCAGCAGTTATTGGCCAGGGGGAACCTACGAGCAGTACTTC.

This rearrangement joins TRBV6-5 to TRBJ2-6; D gene ambiguous. CDR3 size: 14 residues. Trimming took 0 bases from V and 4 from J, leaving 4 bases between them. Germline V gene sequence: CDR1 MNHEY, CDR2 SVGAGI. The CDR3 bases are TGTGCCAGCAGTTACTCGGTCGGGGCCAACGTCCTGACTTTC. It codes for CASSYSVGANVLTF.

The chain is built from TRBV29-1 and TRBJ2-7; D may be TRBD2 (5 bases). The CDR3 runs 11 residues. Deletions cut 5 bases from V and 3 bases from J, with 8 bases between. Germline V CDR1 and CDR2: SQVTM, ANQGSEA. Here the CDR3 DNA reads TGCAGCGTTCTAGGAGGCTACGAGCAGTACTTC. This sequence encodes CSVLGGYEQYF.

The gene calls are TRBV27 and TRBJ2-3, with D possibly being TRBD2 (5 bases). The CDR3 totals 14 residues. Per the germline V gene, CDR1 is MNHEY and CDR2 is SMNVEV (reference sequence). V was pared by 6 bases and J by 4 bases, with 14 bases between. This chain's CDR3 is CASSPMWGADTQYF. The CDR3 bases are TGTGCCAGCAGCCCTATGTGGGGAGCAGATACGCAGTATTTT.

The chain recombines TRBV28 with TRBJ1-5; D is uncertain. Trimming stripped 4 bases from V and 6 bases from J, with 7 bases between. This CDR3 is 12 amino acids long. Germline lookup yields CDR1 MDHEN and CDR2 SYDVKM. The DNA of the CDR3 is TGTGCCAGCAGTTATGAGTTTCAGCCCCAGCATTTT. Its translation: CASSYEFQPQHF. Filled out from reference TRBV28 and TRBJ1-5, the complete variable domain reads DVKVTQSSRYLVKRTGEKVFLECVQDMDHENMFWYRQDPGLGLRLIYFSYDVKMKEKGDIPEGYSVSREKKERFSLILESASTNQTSMYLCASSYEFQPQHFGDGTRLSIL.

On this clone itself: Other DNA sequences of this sample code for an identical CDR3. The chain has TRBV6-1 and TRBJ2-5; 11 nucleotides agree with TRBD2. V lost 2 bases, J lost 1 base, and 0 bases stayed unmatched. The CDR3 extends over 15 amino acids. Germline CDR1 MNHNS, CDR2 SASEGT. The CDR3 region is CASSELAGGQETQYF. CDR3 in DNA: TGTGCCAGCAGTGAACTAGCGGGGGGCCAAGAGACCCAGTACTTC.

This clone appeared a single time. The gene calls are TRBV2 and TRBJ2-2; D is unresolved. Germline CDR1 reads SNHLY; CDR2 reads FYNNEI. The ends were cut back, 1 base at V and 0 bases at J, with 3 bases in the middle. The CDR3 runs to 14 residues. CDR3 coding DNA: TGTGCCAGCAGTGAAGGCGCGAACACCGGGGAGCTGTTTTTT. Protein: CASSEGANTGELFF.

V usage is TRBV19 and J usage is TRBJ2-7, with D tentatively TRBD1 (5 bases). Germline-derived CDR1 and CDR2 are LNHDA and SQIVND (reference sequence). The CDR3 has 12 residues. V lost 5 bases to trimming and J lost 4 bases, with 9 bases between them. CDR3 nucleotide sequence: TGTGCCAGTAGTGCCCAGGGTTACGAGCAGTACTTC. It codes for CASSAQGYEQYF.

The genes are TRBV28 and TRBJ2-7; 10 bases are shared with TRBD2. Unmatched junction bases numbered 6, after V lost 5 bases and J lost 2 bases. The germline V gene has CDR1 MDHEN and CDR2 SYDVKM. The CDR3 has 15 amino acids. The CDR3 DNA reads as TGTGCCAGCAGTCCCCCCAGCGGGAGGGCCTACGAGCAGTACTTC. Translated: CASSPPSGRAYEQYF.

The V and J genes are TRBV5-1 and TRBJ1-5; the D gene is possibly TRBD1 (6 bases). The CDR3 is 14 residues long. Germline CDR1 SGHRS, CDR2 YFSETQ. Trimming removed 4 bases at V and 3 bases at J, with 11 bases between. The chain's CDR3 is CASSLQGDNQPQHF. CDR3 DNA sequence: TGCGCCAGCAGCCTACAGGGTGACAATCAGCCCCAGCATTTT.

This clone was counted a single time. The genes are TRBV13 and TRBJ2-1; 11 bases are shared with TRBD2. V lost 0 bases to trimming and J lost 5 bases; unmatched junction nucleotides: 3. Germline CDR1 PRHDT, CDR2 FYEKMQ (reference sequence). This CDR3 has 16 amino acids. The CDR3 loop reads CASSLGTSGTNNEQFF. CDR3 DNA sequence: TGTGCCAGCAGCTTAGGGACTAGCGGGACCAACAATGAGCAGTTCTTC.

This clone appeared a single time. The V call is TRBV28, the J call TRBJ2-7, with no clear D. V gave up 0 bases and J gave up 3 bases, with 12 bases separating them. This CDR3 has 15 residues. From germline, CDR1 is MDHEN and CDR2 SYDVKM. The CDR3 DNA reads as TGTGCCAGCAGTTTATGGGTCTCGGCCCACTACGAGCAGTACTTC. Its translation: CASSLWVSAHYEQYF.

The chain combines TRBV28 with TRBJ2-7, with 7 positions matching TRBD1. The CDR3 spans 16 residues. Germline assignment: CDR1 MDHEN and CDR2 SYDVKM. V dropped 5 bases and J dropped 0; count of bases not matched to a gene: 10. The CDR3 sequence is CASSPRTGSSSYEQYF. CDR3 bases: TGTGCCAGCAGTCCGAGGACAGGTTCGAGCTCCTACGAGCAGTACTTC. The full variable domain, with the rest looked up from reference TRBV28 and TRBJ2-7, is DVKVTQSSRYLVKRTGEKVFLECVQDMDHENMFWYRQDPGLGLRLIYFSYDVKMKEKGDIPEGYSVSREKKERFSLILESASTNQTSMYLCASSPRTGSSSYEQYFGPGTRLTVT.

The chain uses TRBV9 and TRBJ2-1, with D perhaps assigned TRBD1 or TRBD2 (5 bases each). The CDR3 spans 16 residues. Trimming pared 4 bases from V and 7 bases from J, leaving 21 bases between. Germline CDR1 and CDR2: SGDLS and YYNGEE. The DNA for the CDR3 is TGTGCCAGCAGCCCCCACGGGGCGCCCCTCGGGAATGAGCAGTTCTTC. It specifies CASSPHGAPLGNEQFF.

The rearrangement links TRBV15 to TRBJ2-5; D gene unclear. CDR3 length: 13 amino acids. CDR1 and CDR2 (germline): LNHNV, YYDKDF (reference sequence). V was trimmed by 3 bases and J by 4 bases, leaving 9 bases between them. CDR3 DNA: TGTGCCACCAGCAGGTATGCCGGAGAGACCCAGTACTTC. It yields the protein CATSRYAGETQYF.

This chain uses TRBV5-1 with TRBJ2-5; 12 bases are a match to TRBD2. The germline CDR1 and CDR2 sequences are SGHRS and YFSETQ. This CDR3 has 14 residues. V lost 7 bases and J lost 3; bases outside the gene matches: 4. Written as DNA, the CDR3 is TGCGCCAGCGCCCGGACTAGCGGGGAAGAGACCCAGTACTTC. Translation: CASARTSGEETQYF.

This clone appeared once. The V and J genes are TRBV6-4 and TRBJ2-1; 9 nucleotides line up with TRBD2. This CDR3 has 17 amino acids. After removal of 3 bases from V and 0 bases from J, the junction contained 6 bases not matched to a gene. CDR1 is MRHNA, CDR2 SNTAGT, per germline. CDR3 in amino acids: CASSEVAGEPSYNEQFF. The CDR3 DNA reads as TGTGCCAGCAGTGAGGTAGCGGGGGAACCCTCCTACAATGAGCAGTTCTTC.

The gene calls are TRBV27 and TRBJ2-7, with a weak D call TRBD2 (6 bases). V was trimmed by 2 bases and J by 3 bases, leaving 14 bases between them. The CDR3 extends over 15 amino acids. Per germline, CDR1 MNHEY and CDR2 SMNVEV (reference sequence). For the CDR3, the DNA is TGTGCCAGCAGTTTAAGGGCACTAGCCCACTACGAGCAGTACTTC. Protein product: CASSLRALAHYEQYF.